This paragraph reports one TCR beta chain. These data are taken from a study of blood T cell repertoires in COVID-19. Seattle patients were enrolled while actively infected and followed longitudinally. This CDR3 has 16 amino acids. CDR1 and CDR2 from the germline V gene are KGHSH and LQKENI. J gave up 10 bases and V 1 base, and 9 bases lay outside the gene matches. The method was immunoSEQ multiplex PCR; TCRdb's version includes in-frame clones alone and lacks a portion of them. The sample includes fewer than 400,000 clones, 90% of them seen just once. The rearrangement uses TRBV18 and TRBJ2-1, with 11 bases aligning to TRBD1. The sequencing sample was made of peripheral blood. The source of this sequence is a woman between 25 and 40 years old with COVID-19, enrolled during active disease. CDR3 protein: CASSPLPGQGGREQFF. The CDR3 region has the DNA TGTGCCAGCTCACCACTACCGGGACAGGGGGGGAGGGAGCAGTTCTTC.